This T cell receptor (beta chain) was retrieved from a study of blood T cell repertoires in COVID-19. On the study more broadly: COVID-19 samples from acute and convalescent phases originated in the United States, Italy and Spain.

The CDR3 covers 13 residues. V gave up 3 bases and J gave up 8 bases; unmatched junction bases: 5. Germline CDR1 and CDR2: KGHSH and LQKENI. Seattle researchers signed up patients amid active infection and tracked them longitudinally. This table comes from immunoSEQ multiplex PCR, and its TCRdb copy is limited to in-frame clones, with some not included. Seen here are roughly 100,000 clones, roughly 92% observed once, and the top ten hold more than 1.5%. This clone occurred once. Sequenced sample: peripheral blood. The source is a woman in her 50s with COVID-19, enrolled during active disease. The chain has TRBV18 and TRBJ1-2, with 8 positions matching TRBD1. CDR3 sequence reads: CASSPQGAGGYTF. DNA for the CDR3: TGTGCCAGCTCACCTCAGGGGGCTGGCGGCTACACCTTC.